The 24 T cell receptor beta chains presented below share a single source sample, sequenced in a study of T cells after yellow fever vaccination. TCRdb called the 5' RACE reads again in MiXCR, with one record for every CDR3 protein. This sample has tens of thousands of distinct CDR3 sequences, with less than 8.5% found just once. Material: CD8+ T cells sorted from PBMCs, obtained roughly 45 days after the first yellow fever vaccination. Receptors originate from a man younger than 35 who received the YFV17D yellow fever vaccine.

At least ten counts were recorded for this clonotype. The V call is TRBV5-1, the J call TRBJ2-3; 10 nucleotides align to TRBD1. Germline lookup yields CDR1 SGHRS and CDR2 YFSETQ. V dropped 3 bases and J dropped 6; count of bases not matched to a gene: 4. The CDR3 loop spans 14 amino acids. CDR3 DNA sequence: TGCGCCAGCAGCTCCGGGACAGGGGTCGATACGCAGTATTTT. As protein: CASSSGTGVDTQYF.

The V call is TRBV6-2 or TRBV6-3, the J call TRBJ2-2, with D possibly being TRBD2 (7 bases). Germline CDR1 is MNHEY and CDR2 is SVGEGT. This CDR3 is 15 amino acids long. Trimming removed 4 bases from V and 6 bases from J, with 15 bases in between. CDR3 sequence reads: CASSSVRGGAGELFF. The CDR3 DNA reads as TGTGCCAGCAGTTCTGTCAGGGGAGGGGCCGGGGAGCTGTTTTTT.

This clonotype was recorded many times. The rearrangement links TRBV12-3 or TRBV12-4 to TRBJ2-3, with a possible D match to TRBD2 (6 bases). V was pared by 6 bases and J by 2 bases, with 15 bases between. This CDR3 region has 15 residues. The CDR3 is CASSPMRGLTDTQYF. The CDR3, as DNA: TGTGCCAGCAGCCCTATGCGGGGCCTCACAGATACGCAGTATTTT.

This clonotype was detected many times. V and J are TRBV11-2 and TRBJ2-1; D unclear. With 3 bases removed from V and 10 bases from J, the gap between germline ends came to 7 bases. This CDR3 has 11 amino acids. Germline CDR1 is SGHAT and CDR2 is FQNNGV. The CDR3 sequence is CASSFMAEQFF. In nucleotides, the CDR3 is TGTGCCAGCAGCTTTATGGCAGAGCAGTTCTTC.

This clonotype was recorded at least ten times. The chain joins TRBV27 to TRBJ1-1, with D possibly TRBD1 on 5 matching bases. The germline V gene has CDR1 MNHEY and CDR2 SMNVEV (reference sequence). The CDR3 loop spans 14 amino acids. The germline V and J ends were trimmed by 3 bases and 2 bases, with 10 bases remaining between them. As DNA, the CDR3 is TGTGCCAGCAGTTTGGGGCCAGTAAACACTGAAGCTTTCTTT. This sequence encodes CASSLGPVNTEAFF.

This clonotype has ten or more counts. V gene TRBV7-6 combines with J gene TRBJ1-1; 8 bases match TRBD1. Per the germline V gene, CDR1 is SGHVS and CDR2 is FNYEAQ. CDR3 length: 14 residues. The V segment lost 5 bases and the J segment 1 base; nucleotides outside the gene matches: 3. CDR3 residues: CASSMTGANTEAFF. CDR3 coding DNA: TGTGCCAGCAGCATGACAGGGGCGAACACTGAAGCTTTCTTT.

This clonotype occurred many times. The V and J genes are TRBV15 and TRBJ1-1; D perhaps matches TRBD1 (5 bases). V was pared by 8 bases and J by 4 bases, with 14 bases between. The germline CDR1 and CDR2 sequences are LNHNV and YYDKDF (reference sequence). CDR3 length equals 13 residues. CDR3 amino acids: CATSSGQVTEAFF. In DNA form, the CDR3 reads TGTGCCACCTCCTCAGGGCAGGTCACTGAAGCTTTCTTT.

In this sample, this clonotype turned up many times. CDR3 in amino acids: CASTPRGAAYNEQFF. Written as DNA, the CDR3 is TGTGCCAGCACCCCTAGGGGGGCCGCCTACAATGAGCAGTTCTTC. This chain connects TRBV12-3 or TRBV12-4 to TRBJ2-1, with D perhaps assigned TRBD1 or TRBD2 (6 bases each). The CDR3 has 15 residues. The V and J ends lost 7 bases and 2 bases respectively, with 15 bases between them.

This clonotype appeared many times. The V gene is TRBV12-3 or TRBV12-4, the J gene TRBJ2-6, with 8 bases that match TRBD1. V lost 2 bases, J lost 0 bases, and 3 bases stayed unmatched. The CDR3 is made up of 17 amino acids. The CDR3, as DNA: TGTGCCAGCAGTTTATGGCAGGGGGCCTCTGGGGCCAACGTCCTGACTTTC. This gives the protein CASSLWQGASGANVLTF.

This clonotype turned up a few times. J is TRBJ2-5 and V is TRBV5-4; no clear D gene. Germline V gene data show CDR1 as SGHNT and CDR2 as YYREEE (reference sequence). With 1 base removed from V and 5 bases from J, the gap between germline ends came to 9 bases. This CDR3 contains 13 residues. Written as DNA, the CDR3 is TGTGCCAGCAGCTTGAGCCTGCAGGAGACCCAGTACTTC. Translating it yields CASSLSLQETQYF. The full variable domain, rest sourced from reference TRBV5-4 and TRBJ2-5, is ETGVTQSPTHLIKTRGQQVTLRCSSQSGHNTVSWYQQALGQGPQFIFQYYREEENGRGNFPPRFSGLQFPNYSSELNVNALELDDSALYLCASSLSLQETQYFGPGTRLLVL.

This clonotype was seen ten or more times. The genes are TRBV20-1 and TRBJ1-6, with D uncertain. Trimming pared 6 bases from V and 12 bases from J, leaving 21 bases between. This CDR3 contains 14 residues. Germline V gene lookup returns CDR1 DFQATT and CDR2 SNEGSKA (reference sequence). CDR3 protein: CSAMDLGPLGPLHF. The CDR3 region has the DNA TGCAGTGCGATGGACCTCGGGCCGTTGGGACCCCTCCACTTT.

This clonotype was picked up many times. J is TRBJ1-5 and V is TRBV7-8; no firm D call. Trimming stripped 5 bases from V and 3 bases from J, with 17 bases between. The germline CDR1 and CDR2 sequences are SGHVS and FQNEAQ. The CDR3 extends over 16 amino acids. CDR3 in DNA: TGTGCCAGCAGCCATATTAACTATAGCCCCAATCAGCCCCAGCATTTT. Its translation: CASSHINYSPNQPQHF.

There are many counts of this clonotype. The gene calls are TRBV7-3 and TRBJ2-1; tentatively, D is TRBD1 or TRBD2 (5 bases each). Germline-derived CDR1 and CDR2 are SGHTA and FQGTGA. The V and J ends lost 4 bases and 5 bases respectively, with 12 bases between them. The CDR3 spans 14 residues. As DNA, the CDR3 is TGTGCCAGCAGCTCTTTAAGAGGGGACAATGAGCAGTTCTTC. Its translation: CASSSLRGDNEQFF.

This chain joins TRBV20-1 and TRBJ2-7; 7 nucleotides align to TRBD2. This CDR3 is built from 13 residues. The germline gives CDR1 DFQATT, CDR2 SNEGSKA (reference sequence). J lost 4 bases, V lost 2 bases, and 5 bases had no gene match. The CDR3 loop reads CSARRRGLYEQYV. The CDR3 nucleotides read TGCAGTGCTAGAAGGCGGGGGTTGTACGAGCAGTACGTC.

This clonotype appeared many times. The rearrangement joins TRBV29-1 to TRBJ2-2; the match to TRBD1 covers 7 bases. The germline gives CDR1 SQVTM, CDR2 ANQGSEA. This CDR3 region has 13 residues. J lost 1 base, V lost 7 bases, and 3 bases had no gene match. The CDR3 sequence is CSAGTENTGELFF. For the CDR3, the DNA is TGCAGCGCCGGGACAGAGAACACCGGGGAGCTGTTTTTT.

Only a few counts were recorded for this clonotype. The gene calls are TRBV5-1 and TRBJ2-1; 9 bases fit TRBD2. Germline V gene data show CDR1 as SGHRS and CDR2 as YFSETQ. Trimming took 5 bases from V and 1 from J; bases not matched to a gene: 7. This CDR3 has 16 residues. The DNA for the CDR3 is TGCGCCAGCAGGTCACCGGGACTAGCATCCTACAATGAGCAGTTCTTC. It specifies CASRSPGLASYNEQFF.

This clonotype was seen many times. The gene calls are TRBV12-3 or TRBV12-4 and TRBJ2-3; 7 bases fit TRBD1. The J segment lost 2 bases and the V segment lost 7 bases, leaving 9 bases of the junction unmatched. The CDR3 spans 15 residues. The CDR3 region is CASIPGTDHTDTQYF. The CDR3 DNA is TGTGCCAGCATCCCTGGGACAGACCACACAGATACGCAGTATTTT.

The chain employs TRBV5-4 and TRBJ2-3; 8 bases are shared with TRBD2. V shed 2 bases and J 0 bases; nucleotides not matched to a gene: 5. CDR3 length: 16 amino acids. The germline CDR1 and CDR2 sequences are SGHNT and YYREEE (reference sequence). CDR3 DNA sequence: TGTGCCAGCAGCTTTGCGGGGGGTCAAAGCACAGATACGCAGTATTTT. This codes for CASSFAGGQSTDTQYF.

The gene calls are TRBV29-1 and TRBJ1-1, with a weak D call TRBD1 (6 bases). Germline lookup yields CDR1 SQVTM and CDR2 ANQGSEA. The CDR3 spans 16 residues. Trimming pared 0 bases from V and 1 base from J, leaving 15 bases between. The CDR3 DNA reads TGCAGCGTTGAAGATCCATTAGGCAGGGGGAACACTGAAGCTTTCTTT. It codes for CSVEDPLGRGNTEAFF.

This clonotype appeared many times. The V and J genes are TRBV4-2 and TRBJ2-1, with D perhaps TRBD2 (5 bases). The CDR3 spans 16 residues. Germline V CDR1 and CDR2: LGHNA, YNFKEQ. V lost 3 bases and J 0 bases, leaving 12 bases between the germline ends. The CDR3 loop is CASSHEGQSSYNEQFF. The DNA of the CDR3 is TGTGCCAGCAGCCATGAGGGCCAAAGCTCCTACAATGAGCAGTTCTTC.

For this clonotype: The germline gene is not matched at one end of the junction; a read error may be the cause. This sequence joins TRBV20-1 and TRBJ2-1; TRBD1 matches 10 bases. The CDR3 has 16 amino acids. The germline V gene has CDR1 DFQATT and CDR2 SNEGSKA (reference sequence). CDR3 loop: CCARDPGQGWGNEQFF. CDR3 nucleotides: TGCTGTGCTAGAGACCCGGGACAGGGGTGGGGAAATGAGCAGTTCTTC.

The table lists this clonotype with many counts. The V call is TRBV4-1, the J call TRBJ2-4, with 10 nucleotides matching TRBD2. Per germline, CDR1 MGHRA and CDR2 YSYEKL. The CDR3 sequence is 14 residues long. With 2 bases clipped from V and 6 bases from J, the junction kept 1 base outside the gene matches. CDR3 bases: TGCGCCAGCAGCCAAACTAGCGGGGCAAACATTCAGTACTTC. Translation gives CASSQTSGANIQYF.

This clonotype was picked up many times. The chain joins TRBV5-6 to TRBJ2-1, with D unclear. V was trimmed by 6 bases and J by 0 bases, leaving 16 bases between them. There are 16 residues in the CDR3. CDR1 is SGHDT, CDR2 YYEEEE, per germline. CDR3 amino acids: CASTLKLLGSYNEQFF. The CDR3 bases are TGTGCCAGCACCCTAAAACTACTCGGCTCCTACAATGAGCAGTTCTTC.

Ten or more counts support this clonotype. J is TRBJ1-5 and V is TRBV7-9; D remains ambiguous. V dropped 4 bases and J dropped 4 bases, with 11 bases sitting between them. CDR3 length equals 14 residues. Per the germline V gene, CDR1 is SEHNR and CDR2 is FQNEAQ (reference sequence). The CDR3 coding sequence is TGTGCCAGCAGCTCAGAGGGTCAAAATCAGCCCCAGCATTTT. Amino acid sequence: CASSSEGQNQPQHF. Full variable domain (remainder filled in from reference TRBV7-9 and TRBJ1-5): DTGVSQNPRHKITKRGQNVTFRCDPISEHNRLYWYRQTLGQGPEFLTYFQNEAQLEKSRLLSDRFSAERPKGSFSTLEIQRTEQGDSAMYLCASSSEGQNQPQHFGDGTRLSIL.